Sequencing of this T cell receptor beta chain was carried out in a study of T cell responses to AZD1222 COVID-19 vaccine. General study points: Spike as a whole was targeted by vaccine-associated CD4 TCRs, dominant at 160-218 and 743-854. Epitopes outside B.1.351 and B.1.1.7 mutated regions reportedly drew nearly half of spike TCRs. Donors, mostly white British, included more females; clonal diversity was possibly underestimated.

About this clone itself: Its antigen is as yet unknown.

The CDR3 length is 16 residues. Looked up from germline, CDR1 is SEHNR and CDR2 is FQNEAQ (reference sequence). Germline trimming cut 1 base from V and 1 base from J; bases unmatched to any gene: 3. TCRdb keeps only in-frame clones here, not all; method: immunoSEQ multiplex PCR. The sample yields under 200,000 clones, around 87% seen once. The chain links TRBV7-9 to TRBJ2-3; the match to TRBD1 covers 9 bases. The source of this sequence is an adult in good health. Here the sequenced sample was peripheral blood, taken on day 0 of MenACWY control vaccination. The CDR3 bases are TGTGCCAGCAGCTTAGGGACAGGGGCCGGCACAGATACGCAGTATTTT. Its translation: CASSLGTGAGTDTQYF.